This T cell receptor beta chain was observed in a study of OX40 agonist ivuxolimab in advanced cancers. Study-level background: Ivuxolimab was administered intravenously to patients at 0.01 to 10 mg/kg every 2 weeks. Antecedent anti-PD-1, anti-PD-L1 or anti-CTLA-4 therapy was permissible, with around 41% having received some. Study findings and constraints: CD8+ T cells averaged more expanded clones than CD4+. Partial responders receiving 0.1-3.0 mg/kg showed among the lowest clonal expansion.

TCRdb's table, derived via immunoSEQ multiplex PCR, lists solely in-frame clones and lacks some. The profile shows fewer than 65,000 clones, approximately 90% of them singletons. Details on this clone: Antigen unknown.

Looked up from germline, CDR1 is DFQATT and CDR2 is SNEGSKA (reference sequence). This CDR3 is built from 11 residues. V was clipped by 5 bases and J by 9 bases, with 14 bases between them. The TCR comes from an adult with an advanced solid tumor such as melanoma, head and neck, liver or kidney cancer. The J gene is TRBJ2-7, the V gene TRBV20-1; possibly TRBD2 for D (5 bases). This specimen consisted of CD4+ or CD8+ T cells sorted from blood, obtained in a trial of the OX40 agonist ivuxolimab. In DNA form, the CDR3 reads TGCAGTGCTTCAGACGGGGATGGGCAGTACTTC. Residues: CSASDGDGQYF.